What follows describes a single T cell receptor (beta chain). The antigen is not known. These data come from a study of blood T cells in healthy people across ages. Looked up from germline, CDR1 is ENHRY and CDR2 is SYGVKD. Trimming left V 0 bases short and J 2 bases short, with 11 bases between. The CDR3 is made up of 15 amino acids. Notes on the study in general: TCR beta diversity was tightly associated with the proportion of naive T cells.

A second PCR of roughly 6 to 12 cycles used a sample-barcoded 5' primer and a J-beta primer mix. One entry per CDR3 protein, called by TCRdb with MiXCR from the 5' RACE reads. The data contain some 1,500,000 distinct CDR3 sequences, approximately 43% of them singletons. The chain employs TRBV10-3 and TRBJ2-7, with D unresolved. The sample consisted of blood. The source of this sequence is a young woman in good health. The CDR3 sequence is CAISESGDGTYEQYF. The CDR3 nucleotides read TGTGCCATCAGTGAGTCCGGCGACGGAACCTACGAGCAGTACTTC.